Each of the 18 T cell receptor beta chains below was sequenced from the same sample in a study of neurological immune-mediated disorders. TCRdb independently ran MiXCR on the 5' RACE reads; one entry per CDR3 protein. Altogether around 62,000 distinct CDR3 sequences are present, approximately 4.1% being singletons, with the ten largest covering about 2.4%. Specimen: PBMCs. The receptors derive from a man aged 50-60 years with multiple sclerosis.

This clonotype was recorded at least ten times. This rearrangement joins TRBV7-2 to TRBJ2-2, with 10 bases identical to TRBD2. CDR1 and CDR2 from the germline V gene are SGHTA and FQGNSA. V dropped 1 base and J dropped 4; count of bases not matched to a gene: 3. The CDR3 has 16 amino acids. CDR3 nucleotides: TGTGCCAGCAGCTTAGTGGTAGCGGGGGGCACCGGGGAGCTGTTTTTT. It specifies CASSLVVAGGTGELFF.

This clonotype came up many times. This sequence joins TRBV15 and TRBJ2-1; the match to TRBD2 covers 15 bases. Germline CDR1 and CDR2: LNHNV and YYDKDF (reference sequence). This CDR3 spans 17 amino acids. The V and J ends lost 1 base and 8 bases, in that order; junction bases with no gene match: 6. CDR3 in DNA: TGTGCCACCAGCAGAGTCAGGACTAGCGGGGGGGATCATGAGCAGTTCTTC. Translating gives CATSRVRTSGGDHEQFF.

This clonotype was seen many times. The chain links TRBV28 to TRBJ1-1; D is undetermined. This CDR3 region has 13 residues. Germline V gene sequence: CDR1 MDHEN, CDR2 SYDVKM. V gave up 5 bases and J gave up 4 bases, with 11 bases separating them. In DNA form, the CDR3 reads TGTGCCAGCAGTCCCGACCGACGCACTGAAGCTTTCTTT. This translates into CASSPDRRTEAFF.

Many counts were recorded for this clonotype. The chain combines TRBV27 with TRBJ1-4; no reliable D call. CDR3 size: 16 residues. Germline assignment: CDR1 MNHEY and CDR2 SMNVEV (reference sequence). The V end was cut by 2 bases, the J end by 0 bases, with 10 bases between. This CDR3 reads CASSLKFGATNEKLFF. For the CDR3, the DNA is TGTGCCAGCAGTTTAAAATTTGGGGCAACTAATGAAAAACTGTTTTTT. Full variable domain (outside the CDR3, taken from reference TRBV27 and TRBJ1-4): EAQVTQNPRYLITVTGKKLTVTCSQNMNHEYMSWYRQDPGLGLRQIYYSMNVEVTDKGDVPEGYKVSRKEKRNFPLILESPSPNQTSLYFCASSLKFGATNEKLFFGSGTQLSVL.

This clonotype has ten or more counts. The J gene is TRBJ2-6, the V gene TRBV4-1; 8 nucleotides align to TRBD1. The V gene end was trimmed by 4 bases and the J gene end by 4 bases; junction bases not matched to a gene: 3. The CDR3 runs 15 residues. Germline V gene sequence: CDR1 MGHRA, CDR2 YSYEKL. CDR3: CASSPTGAGANVLTF. CDR3 coding DNA: TGCGCCAGCAGCCCGACAGGGGCGGGGGCCAACGTCCTGACTTTC.

This clonotype was picked up many times. J is TRBJ1-5 and V is TRBV7-9; D unclear. The germline V gene encodes CDR1 SEHNR and CDR2 FQNEAQ (reference sequence). This CDR3 is built from 14 residues. V lost 1 base, J lost 7 bases, and 11 bases lay in between. CDR3 DNA sequence: TGTGCCAGCAGCTTAGTCCCGGGAGGGCAGCCCCAGCATTTT. Translation: CASSLVPGGQPQHF.

There are many counts of this clonotype. The chain employs TRBV7-9 and TRBJ2-5; D may correspond to TRBD1 or TRBD2 (6 bases each). CDR3 length: 14 amino acids. Germline V gene lookup returns CDR1 SEHNR and CDR2 FQNEAQ (reference sequence). Trimming shortened V by 3 bases and J by 1 base, and 9 bases separated the two germline ends. The CDR3 coding sequence is TGTGCCAGCAGCTTCCGGGGGCCCCAAGAGACCCAGTACTTC. This translates into CASSFRGPQETQYF.

Ten or more counts support this clonotype. The V gene is TRBV6-2 or TRBV6-3, the J gene TRBJ1-2; the match to TRBD1 covers 9 bases. The junction had 10 bases not matched to a gene; V was cut back by 7 bases and J by 4 bases. The germline V gene encodes CDR1 MNHEY and CDR2 SVGEGT. The CDR3 sequence is 15 residues long. This CDR3 reads CASKRTGQGTYGYTF. The CDR3 nucleotides read TGTGCCAGCAAAAGAACGGGACAGGGAACCTATGGCTACACCTTC.

This clonotype was detected ten times or more. The rearrangement links TRBV4-1 to TRBJ1-1; the D is unclear. Per germline, CDR1 MGHRA and CDR2 YSYEKL. There are 16 residues in the CDR3. The V end was cut by 4 bases, the J end by 3 bases, with 18 bases between. The CDR3 coding sequence is TGCGCCAGCAGCCGACCGTGGGATGGTCGTGACACTGAAGCTTTCTTT. Amino acids: CASSRPWDGRDTEAFF.

This clonotype has a handful of counts. The chain has TRBV5-1 and TRBJ1-1, with D hard to call. CDR1 is SGHRS, CDR2 YFSETQ, per germline. Trimming took off 0 bases at V and 4 bases at J, with 13 bases between the two ends. The CDR3 runs to 15 residues. CDR3 loop: CASSLAGPWGTEAFF. The CDR3 region has the DNA TGCGCCAGCAGCTTGGCTGGCCCGTGGGGCACTGAAGCTTTCTTT.

This clonotype was seen ten or more times. The genes are TRBV5-1 and TRBJ2-5, with 7 bases aligning to TRBD2. The CDR3 spans 17 residues. The J segment lost 3 bases and the V segment lost 0 bases, leaving 11 bases of the junction unmatched. CDR1 is SGHRS, CDR2 YFSETQ, per germline. The CDR3 loop reads CASSLAGSAGKEETQYF. DNA of the CDR3: TGCGCCAGCAGCTTGGCCGGATCAGCGGGGAAAGAAGAGACCCAGTACTTC.

This clonotype was picked up many times. The genes are TRBV20-1 and TRBJ2-1; D may correspond to TRBD1 or TRBD2 (5 bases each). Trimming stripped 5 bases from V and 0 bases from J, with 11 bases between. CDR1 DFQATT and CDR2 SNEGSKA come from the germline V gene (reference sequence). The CDR3 sequence is 14 residues long. The CDR3 loop is CSAGWGSSYNEQFF. The CDR3 DNA is TGCAGTGCTGGGTGGGGGAGCTCCTACAATGAGCAGTTCTTC.

This clonotype was found once. The CDR3 carries no conserved terminal phenylalanine or tryptophan, so it likely arises from a read error. The genes are TRBV4-1 and TRBJ2-7; tentatively, D is TRBD1 or TRBD2 (6 bases each). Germline lookup yields CDR1 MGHRA and CDR2 YSYEKL. Trimming removed 3 bases from V and 2 bases from J, with 14 bases in between. The CDR3 contains 15 residues. CDR3 region: CASSQLKGGTYEQYN. The DNA of the CDR3 is TGCGCCAGCAGCCAGTTAAAGGGGGGCACCTACGAGCAGTACAAC.

With regard to this clonotype: A much more abundant neighbour one base away suggests this may be a read error. The rearrangement uses TRBV5-1 and TRBJ1-4, with D uncertain. CDR3 length: 14 amino acids. V lost 3 bases, J lost 4 bases, and 10 bases lay in between. Germline V gives CDR1 SGHRS, CDR2 YFSETQ. The chain's CDR3 is CASSYYGLNEKLFF. CDR3 nucleotide sequence: TGCGCCAGCAGCTACTACGGGCTTAATGAAAAACTGTTTTTT.

This clonotype was detected ten times or more. The J gene is TRBJ2-4, the V gene TRBV6-5; 8 nucleotides line up with TRBD1. This CDR3 comprises 18 residues. The V gene end was trimmed by 5 bases and the J gene end by 0 bases; junction bases not matched to a gene: 12. The germline V gene has CDR1 MNHEY and CDR2 SVGAGI. CDR3 loop: CASSPGQGILIAKNIQYF. For the CDR3, the DNA is TGTGCCAGCAGTCCCGGACAGGGAATCTTAATAGCCAAAAACATTCAGTACTTC.

By its share, this clonotype is medium-sized. The chain links TRBV7-9 to TRBJ2-1; 8 nucleotides line up with TRBD1. The CDR3 length is 15 residues. The trim removed 2 bases at V and 9 bases at J, leaving 9 bases unmatched. Germline CDR1 and CDR2: SEHNR and FQNEAQ (reference sequence). The chain's CDR3 is CASSLSGQGMAEQFF. CDR3 sequence (DNA): TGTGCCAGCAGCTTATCCGGACAGGGAATGGCTGAGCAGTTCTTC.

This clonotype was picked up many times. This chain connects TRBV5-1 to TRBJ1-4, with a tentative D call TRBD1 (6 bases). The length of the CDR3 is 14 residues. Germline CDR1 and CDR2: SGHRS and YFSETQ. V shed 3 bases and J shed 5 bases, with 11 bases lying between them. The CDR3 nucleotides read TGCGCCAGCAGCTACGACAGGAAGAATGAAAAACTGTTTTTT. It codes for CASSYDRKNEKLFF.

The chain joins TRBV12-3 or TRBV12-4 to TRBJ2-7; D is unclear. V was clipped by 3 bases and J by 2 bases, with 5 bases between them. The CDR3 is made up of 12 amino acids. CDR3 bases: TGTGCCAGCAGTTTTAACGCCTACGAGCAGTACTTC. Amino acids: CASSFNAYEQYF.